This T cell receptor beta chain was sequenced in a study of regulatory T cells in long-lasting Graves disease. According to the study, TCR beta libraries were built with iRepertoire HTBI primers and CDR3-region Arm-PCR. Using its own MiXCR run on the multiplex PCR reads, TCRdb lists one record per CDR3 protein. The profile shows 350,000 to 500,000 distinct CDR3 sequences, approximately 14% of them singletons. This clonotype came up many times. Time point: newly diagnosed GD, antithyroid drugs for less than 3 months. The TCR library was made from RNA that had been extracted from PBMCs in TRIzol. The sample was also linked to a second study, of T cells in Graves' hyperthyroidism and ophthalmopathy.

This sample comprised peripheral blood mononuclear cells (PBMCs), obtained at new diagnosis, from a patient treated with antithyroid drugs. This sequence originates from a woman in her fifties or sixties with Graves disease.

This chain's CDR3 is CASSLAWSSYEQYF. The CDR3 region has the DNA TGCGCCAGCAGCTTGGCTTGGAGTTCCTACGAGCAGTACTTC. The rearrangement uses TRBV5-1 and TRBJ2-7; D is unresolved. V was clipped by 0 bases and J by 1 base, with 8 bases between them. CDR1 and CDR2 from the germline V gene are SGHRS and YFSETQ. The CDR3 length is 14 residues.